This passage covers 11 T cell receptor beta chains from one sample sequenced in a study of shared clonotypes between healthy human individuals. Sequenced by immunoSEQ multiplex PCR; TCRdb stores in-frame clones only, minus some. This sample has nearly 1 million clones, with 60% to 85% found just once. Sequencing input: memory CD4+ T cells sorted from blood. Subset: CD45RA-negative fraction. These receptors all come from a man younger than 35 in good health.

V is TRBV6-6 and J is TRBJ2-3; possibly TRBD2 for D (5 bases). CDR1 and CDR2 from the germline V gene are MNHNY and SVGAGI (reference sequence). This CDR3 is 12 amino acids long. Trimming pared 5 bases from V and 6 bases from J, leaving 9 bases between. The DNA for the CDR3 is TGTGCCAGCAGTGCAAGGAGGGATACGCAGTATTTT. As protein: CASSARRDTQYF.

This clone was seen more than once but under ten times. The CDR3 coding sequence is TGCGCCAGCAGCCAAGGCCTTCCAACCTACGAGCAGTACTTC. This translates into CASSQGLPTYEQYF. The chain is built from TRBV4-3 and TRBJ2-7; D is unresolved. This CDR3 spans 14 amino acids. Trimming shortened V by 1 base and J by 2 bases, and 9 bases separated the two germline ends. The germline gives CDR1 LGHNA, CDR2 YSLEER.

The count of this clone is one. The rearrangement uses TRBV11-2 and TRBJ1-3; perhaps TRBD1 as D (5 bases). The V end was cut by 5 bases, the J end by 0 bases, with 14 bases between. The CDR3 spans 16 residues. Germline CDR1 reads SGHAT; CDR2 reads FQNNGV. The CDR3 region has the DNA TGTGCCAGCAGCCCCAGGGATACGATCTCTGGAAACACCATATATTTT. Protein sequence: CASSPRDTISGNTIYF.

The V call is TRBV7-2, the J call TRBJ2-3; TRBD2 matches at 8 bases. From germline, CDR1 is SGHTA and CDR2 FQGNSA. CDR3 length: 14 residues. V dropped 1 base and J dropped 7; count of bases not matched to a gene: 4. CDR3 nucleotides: TGTGCCAGCAGCTTAGGATTAGCGGGAAATACGCAGTATTTT. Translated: CASSLGLAGNTQYF.

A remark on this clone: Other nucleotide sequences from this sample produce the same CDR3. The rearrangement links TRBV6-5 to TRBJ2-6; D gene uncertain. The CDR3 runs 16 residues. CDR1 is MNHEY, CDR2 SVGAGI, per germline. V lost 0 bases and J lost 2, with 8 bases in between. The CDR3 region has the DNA TGTGCCAGCAGTTACTCGGGGTTTGCTGGGGCCAACGTCCTGACTTTC. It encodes CASSYSGFAGANVLTF.

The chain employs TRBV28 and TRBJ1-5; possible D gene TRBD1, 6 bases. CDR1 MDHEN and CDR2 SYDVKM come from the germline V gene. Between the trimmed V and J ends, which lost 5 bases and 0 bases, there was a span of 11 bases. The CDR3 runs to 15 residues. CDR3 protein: CASSTDSYSNQPQHF. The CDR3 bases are TGTGCCAGCAGTACGGACAGTTATAGCAATCAGCCCCAGCATTTT.

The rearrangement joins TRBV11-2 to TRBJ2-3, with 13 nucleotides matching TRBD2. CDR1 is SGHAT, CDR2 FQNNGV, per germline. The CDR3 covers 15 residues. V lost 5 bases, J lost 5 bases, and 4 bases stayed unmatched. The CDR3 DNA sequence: TGTGCCAGCAGCATTGGACTAGCGGGGGAAGATACGCAGTATTTT. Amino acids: CASSIGLAGEDTQYF.

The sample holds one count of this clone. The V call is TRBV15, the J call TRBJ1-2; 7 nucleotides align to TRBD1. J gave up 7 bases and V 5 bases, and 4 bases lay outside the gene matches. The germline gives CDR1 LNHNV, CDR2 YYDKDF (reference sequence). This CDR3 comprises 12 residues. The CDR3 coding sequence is TGTGCCACCAGCCCAGGGGGTGGTGGCTACACCTTC. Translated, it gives CATSPGGGGYTF.

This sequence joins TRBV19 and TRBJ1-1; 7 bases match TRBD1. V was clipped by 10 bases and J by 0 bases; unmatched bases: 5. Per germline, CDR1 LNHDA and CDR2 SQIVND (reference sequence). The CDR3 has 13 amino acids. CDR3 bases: TGTGCCACCGCTGACAGGGTGAACACTGAAGCTTTCTTT. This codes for CATADRVNTEAFF.

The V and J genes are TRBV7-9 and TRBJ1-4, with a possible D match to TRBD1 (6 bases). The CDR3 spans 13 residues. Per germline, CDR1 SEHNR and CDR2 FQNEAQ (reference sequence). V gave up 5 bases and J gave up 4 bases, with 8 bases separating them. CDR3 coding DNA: TGTGCCAGCAGCCCACAGGGTAATGAAAAACTGTTTTTT. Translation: CASSPQGNEKLFF. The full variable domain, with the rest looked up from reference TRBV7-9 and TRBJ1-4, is DTGVSQNPRHKITKRGQNVTFRCDPISEHNRLYWYRQTLGQGPEFLTYFQNEAQLEKSRLLSDRFSAERPKGSFSTLEIQRTEQGDSAMYLCASSPQGNEKLFFGSGTQLSVL.

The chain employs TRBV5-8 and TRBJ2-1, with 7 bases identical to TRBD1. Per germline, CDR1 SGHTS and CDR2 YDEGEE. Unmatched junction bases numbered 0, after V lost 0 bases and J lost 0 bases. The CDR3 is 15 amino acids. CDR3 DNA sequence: TGTGCCAGCAGCTTGGGGGACAGCTCCTACAATGAGCAGTTCTTC. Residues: CASSLGDSSYNEQFF.